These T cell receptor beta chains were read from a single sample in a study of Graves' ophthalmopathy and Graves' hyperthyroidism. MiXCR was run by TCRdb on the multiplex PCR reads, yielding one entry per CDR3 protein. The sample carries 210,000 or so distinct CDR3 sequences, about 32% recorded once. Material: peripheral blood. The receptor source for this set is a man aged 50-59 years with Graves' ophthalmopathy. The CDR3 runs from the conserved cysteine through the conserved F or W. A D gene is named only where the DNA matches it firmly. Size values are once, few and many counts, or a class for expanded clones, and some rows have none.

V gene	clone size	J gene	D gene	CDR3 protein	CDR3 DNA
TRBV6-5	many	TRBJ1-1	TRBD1	CASSRGQANTEAFF	TGTGCCAGCAGTCGGGGACAGGCGAACACTGAAGCTTTCTTT
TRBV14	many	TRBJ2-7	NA	CASSQGVPGASYEQYF	TGTGCCAGCAGCCAAGGGGTTCCAGGGGCCTCCTACGAGCAGTACTTC
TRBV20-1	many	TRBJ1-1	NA	CSASPENEAFF	TGCAGTGCTAGTCCGGAGAATGAAGCTTTCTTT
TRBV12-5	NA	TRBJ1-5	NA	CASSSTERQPQHF	TGTGCTAGTTCGTCGACAGAAAGGCAGCCCCAGCATTTT
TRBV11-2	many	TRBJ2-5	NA	CASSLDSVAQETQYF	TGTGCCAGCAGCTTAGATTCGGTAGCACAAGAGACCCAGTACTTC
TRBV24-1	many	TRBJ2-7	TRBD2	CATSDPGTSNYEQYF	TGTGCCACCAGTGATCCCGGGACTAGTAACTACGAGCAGTACTTC
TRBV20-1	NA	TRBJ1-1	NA	CSATRGDEAFF	TGCAGTGCCACACGAGGCGATGAAGCTTTCTTT
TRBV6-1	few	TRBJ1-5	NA	CASSPDRLYQPQHF	TGTGCCAGCAGTCCAGACAGGCTCTATCAGCCCCAGCATTTT
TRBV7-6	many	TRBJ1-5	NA	CASSLGPEGFQPQHF	TGTGCCAGCAGCTTAGGTCCGGAGGGATTTCAGCCCCAGCATTTT
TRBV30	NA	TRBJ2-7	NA	CAWSVNIGAYEQYF	TGTGCCTGGAGTGTAAATATAGGTGCCTACGAGCAGTACTTC
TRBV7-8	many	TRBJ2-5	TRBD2	CASSLTLAGMETQYF	TGTGCCAGCAGCCTAACCCTAGCGGGAATGGAGACCCAGTACTTC
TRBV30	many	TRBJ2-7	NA	CAWSVLGQEVYEQYF	TGTGCCTGGAGTGTACTGGGGCAGGAAGTCTACGAGCAGTACTTC
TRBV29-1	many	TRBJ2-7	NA	CSVLREGVEQYF	TGCAGCGTTCTCAGAGAGGGGGTCGAGCAGTACTTC
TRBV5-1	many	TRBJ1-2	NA	CASSSETGYYGYTF	TGCGCCAGCAGCTCAGAGACAGGCTACTATGGCTACACCTTC